These 20 T cell receptor beta chains were all obtained from the same sample, sequenced in a study of T cell responses to AZD1222 COVID-19 vaccine. Repertoires were generated with immunoSEQ multiplex PCR, while TCRdb's copy carries only in-frame clones and drops some. The sample yields some 56,000 clones, 80% to 90% seen once. The sample was peripheral blood, taken on day 0 of AZD1222 vaccination. The receptors were gathered from an adult in good health.

For the CDR3, the DNA is TGTGCCAGCTCGCCGACAGGGAACCCCGACACTGAAGCTTTCTTT. It yields the protein CASSPTGNPDTEAFF. V gene TRBV18 combines with J gene TRBJ1-1; 7 nucleotides align to TRBD1. CDR1 KGHSH and CDR2 LQKENI come from the germline V gene. This CDR3 has 15 residues. With 6 bases clipped from V and 3 bases from J, the junction kept 10 bases outside the gene matches.

The rearrangement joins TRBV5-1 to TRBJ1-4; 7 positions match TRBD1. Trimming cost V 4 bases and J 4 bases; bases outside gene matches: 10. Germline lookup yields CDR1 SGHRS and CDR2 YFSETQ. The CDR3 length is 16 residues. This CDR3 reads CASSPTSRQGNEKLFF. DNA of the CDR3: TGCGCCAGCAGCCCGACCTCTCGACAGGGTAATGAAAAACTGTTTTTT.

A few counts support this clone. The J gene is TRBJ2-1, the V gene TRBV12-3 or TRBV12-4, with D perhaps given as TRBD1 or TRBD2 (5 bases each). Deletions cut 5 bases from V and 10 bases from J, with 12 bases between. This CDR3 spans 12 amino acids. The CDR3 spells CASSTGTREQFF. The CDR3 DNA sequence: TGTGCCAGCAGTACCGGGACGCGGGAGCAGTTCTTC.

The chain has TRBV28 and TRBJ1-2; 7 nucleotides agree with TRBD1. V dropped 6 bases and J dropped 1; count of bases not matched to a gene: 20. Germline V gene data show CDR1 as MDHEN and CDR2 as SYDVKM. The CDR3 length is 19 residues. CDR3: CASSRSAGQTLFDNYGYTF. In nucleotides, the CDR3 is TGTGCCAGCAGCAGGTCTGCGGGACAGACGCTATTTGATAACTATGGCTACACCTTC.

The V call is TRBV7-2, the J call TRBJ1-1; D is possibly TRBD1 (6 bases). The V end lost 2 bases, the J end lost 4 bases, and 8 bases lay between the germline ends. Germline assignment: CDR1 SGHTA and CDR2 FQGNSA. This CDR3 is built from 13 residues. CDR3 sequence (DNA): TGTGCCAGCAGCTTAACAGGGACCACTGAAGCTTTCTTT. Translating it yields CASSLTGTTEAFF. Variable domain in full (rest from reference TRBV7-2 and TRBJ1-1): GAGVSQSPSNKVTEKGKDVELRCDPISGHTALYWYRQSLGQGLEFLIYFQGNSAPDKSGLPSDRFSAERTGGSVSTLTIQRTQQEDSAVYLCASSLTGTTEAFFGQGTRLTVV.

The rearrangement links TRBV29-1 to TRBJ2-3, with D perhaps TRBD2 (6 bases). This CDR3 has 11 residues. Germline-derived CDR1 and CDR2 are SQVTM and ANQGSEA. The CDR3 sequence is CSAGGTDTQYF. The CDR3 DNA follows: TGCAGTGCCGGGGGAACAGATACGCAGTATTTT.

Concerning this clone itself: Other nucleotide sequences in the sample specify the same CDR3. The chain employs TRBV24-1 and TRBJ2-2; perhaps D is TRBD1 or TRBD2 (5 bases each). The germline V gene has CDR1 KGHDR and CDR2 SFDVKD. Trimming took 4 bases from V and 5 from J, leaving 16 bases between them. The CDR3 runs 16 residues. CDR3 sequence reads: CATSDPGTGTTGELFF. CDR3 nucleotides: TGTGCCACCAGTGACCCCGGCACCGGGACGACCGGGGAGCTGTTTTTT.

J is TRBJ1-3 and V is TRBV6-5; D remains ambiguous. The germline V and J ends were trimmed by 5 bases and 4 bases, with 9 bases remaining between them. The CDR3 runs to 13 residues. Per the germline V gene, CDR1 is MNHEY and CDR2 is SVGAGI. The CDR3 nucleotides read TGTGCCAGCAGTCGCCAATGGGGAAACACCATATATTTT. This translates into CASSRQWGNTIYF.

V is TRBV25-1 and J is TRBJ2-2; 10 bases align to TRBD2. The CDR3 is 15 residues long. Germline assignment: CDR1 MGHDK and CDR2 SYGVNS. The J segment lost 3 bases and the V segment lost 2 bases, leaving 0 bases of the junction unmatched. CDR3 amino acids: CASSELAGDTGELFF. CDR3 bases: TGTGCCAGCAGTGAACTAGCGGGGGACACCGGGGAGCTGTTTTTT.

The chain couples TRBV5-1 to TRBJ1-1, with 9 bases lining up with TRBD1. The CDR3 contains 15 residues. J was trimmed by 6 bases and V by 4 bases; bases with no gene match: 10. Germline assignment: CDR1 SGHRS and CDR2 YFSETQ. CDR3 in DNA: TGCGCCAGCAGCCTGGCGGGGACAGGGCGGTCTGAAGCTTTCTTT. It codes for CASSLAGTGRSEAFF.

This clone is a singleton in its sample. This chain uses TRBV2 with TRBJ2-1; D may be TRBD2 (5 bases). CDR3 length: 15 amino acids. V lost 6 bases, J lost 7 bases, and 19 bases lay in between. Germline V gene lookup returns CDR1 SNHLY and CDR2 FYNNEI. In DNA form, the CDR3 reads TGTGCCAGCAGCGTCCGACTAAGCTCCGGGAATGAGCAGTTCTTC. It yields the protein CASSVRLSSGNEQFF.

V is TRBV10-3 and J is TRBJ1-5; possibly TRBD1 for D (5 bases). This CDR3 region has 15 residues. The germline V gene has CDR1 ENHRY and CDR2 SYGVKD. Trimming shortened V by 3 bases and J by 6 bases, and 15 bases separated the two germline ends. The CDR3 DNA follows: TGTGCCATCAGTGATGGGACTCCAGGGAGTCAGCCCCAGCATTTT. It yields the protein CAISDGTPGSQPQHF.

The rearrangement uses TRBV4-1 and TRBJ2-1, with D unresolved. With 0 bases removed from V and 5 bases from J, the gap between germline ends came to 11 bases. The CDR3 loop spans 15 amino acids. The V gene's germline CDR1 is MGHRA and CDR2 YSYEKL. DNA for the CDR3: TGCGCCAGCAGCCAAGAGGTGGGCCACGACAATGAGCAGTTCTTC. Protein product: CASSQEVGHDNEQFF.

The chain joins TRBV3-1 (or the pseudogene TRBV3-2) to TRBJ1-2, with TRBD1 matching over 8 bases. Germline V gene data show CDR1 as LGHDT and CDR2 as YNNKEL (reference sequence). CDR3 length equals 14 residues. Unmatched junction bases numbered 5, after V lost 2 bases and J lost 6 bases. The CDR3 DNA reads as TGTGCCAGCAGCCAACTACAGGGGGTCGATGGCTACACCTTC. Protein: CASSQLQGVDGYTF.

The sample holds one count of this clone. The V gene is TRBV19, the J gene TRBJ1-1, with TRBD1 identical over 7 bases. The CDR3 spans 12 residues. V lost 6 bases, J lost 11 bases, and 9 bases stayed unmatched. Per germline, CDR1 LNHDA and CDR2 SQIVND (reference sequence). CDR3 amino acids: CASSTRTGAAFF. CDR3 nucleotides: TGTGCCAGTAGCACCCGAACAGGGGCTGCTTTCTTT.

This clone was found once. This chain links TRBV11-2 with TRBJ2-1, with a weak D call TRBD1 (6 bases). The germline V and J ends were trimmed by 2 bases and 10 bases, with 15 bases remaining between them. Germline values: CDR1 SGHAT, CDR2 FQNNGV. This CDR3 has 14 amino acids. CDR3 region: CASSLIRGQGEQFF. CDR3 DNA sequence: TGTGCCAGCAGCTTAATCAGGGGTCAAGGCGAGCAGTTCTTC.

The rearrangement uses TRBV5-6 and TRBJ2-2; possibly TRBD1 for D (6 bases). Germline V gene lookup returns CDR1 SGHDT and CDR2 YYEEEE. The CDR3 covers 15 residues. V shed 4 bases and J shed 1 base, with 11 bases lying between them. CDR3 amino acids: CASSADRLNTGELFF. The DNA for the CDR3 is TGTGCCAGCAGCGCAGACAGGTTGAACACCGGGGAGCTGTTTTTT. The full variable domain, completed using reference TRBV5-6 and TRBJ2-2, is DAGVTQSPTHLIKTRGQQVTLRCSPKSGHDTVSWYQQALGQGPQFIFQYYEEEERQRGNFPDRFSGHQFPNYSSELNVNALLLGDSALYLCASSADRLNTGELFFGEGSRLTVL.

This chain joins TRBV5-6 and TRBJ1-3, with D hard to call. CDR1 and CDR2 (germline): SGHDT, YYEEEE. The CDR3 loop spans 16 amino acids. Trimming stripped 1 base from V and 0 bases from J, with 11 bases between. This CDR3 reads CASSLYSWSSGNTIYF. In nucleotides, the CDR3 is TGTGCCAGCAGCTTGTATTCCTGGAGCTCTGGAAACACCATATATTTT.

This rearrangement joins TRBV13 to TRBJ1-3; D perhaps matches TRBD1 (5 bases). This CDR3 region has 14 residues. The germline V and J ends were trimmed by 5 bases and 6 bases, with 14 bases remaining between them. Germline-derived CDR1 and CDR2 are PRHDT and FYEKMQ (reference sequence). The CDR3 bases are TGTGCCAGCAGCATTGCAGGGAATGTAAACACCATATATTTT. It codes for CASSIAGNVNTIYF. The whole variable domain, remainder taken from reference TRBV13 and TRBJ1-3, is AAGVIQSPRHLIKEKRETATLKCYPIPRHDTVYWYQQGPGQDPQFLISFYEKMQSDKGSIPDRFSAQQFSDYHSELNMSSLELGDSALYFCASSIAGNVNTIYFGEGSWLTVV.

This clone was observed a single time. The J gene is TRBJ2-2, the V gene TRBV7-3, with 13 bases identical to TRBD2. The germline gives CDR1 SGHTA, CDR2 FQGTGA. The V gene end was trimmed by 5 bases and the J gene end by 7 bases; junction bases not matched to a gene: 10. The CDR3 has 17 residues. As DNA, the CDR3 is TGTGCCAGCAGCCTCCAGGGACTAGCGGGGAGAGTCGGGGAGCTGTTTTTT. This gives the protein CASSLQGLAGRVGELFF.